The 10 T cell receptor beta chains given below trace back to one sample, sequenced in a study of response to subunit inactivated influenza vaccine. TCRdb re-called the RT-PCR reads through MiXCR, storing one row per CDR3 protein. The sample records roughly 540,000 distinct CDR3 sequences, roughly 25% being singletons. These records were also assigned to another study, of T cells expressing NK-cell markers. Per that study: TCR beta libraries carry UMIs added by 5'RACE template switching.

The sample consisted of CD4+ T cells sorted from PBMCs, taken roughly 13 days after vaccination. The receptors come from a man aged 45-65 years who received an inactivated influenza vaccine.

The chain recombines TRBV24-1 with TRBJ2-1, with 13 bases identical to TRBD2. Germline CDR1 and CDR2: KGHDR and SFDVKD. The J segment lost 9 bases and the V segment lost 9 bases, leaving 7 bases of the junction unmatched. The CDR3 has 14 residues. CDR3 DNA sequence: TGTGCCACCGGTACTAGCGGGAGGGCCAGTGAGCAGTTCTTC. This sequence encodes CATGTSGRASEQFF.

This rearrangement joins TRBV12-3 or TRBV12-4 to TRBJ2-1; 9 nucleotides match TRBD1. CDR3 length: 15 residues. V lost 3 bases and J lost 5; bases outside the gene matches: 5. The CDR3 DNA is TGTGCCAGCAGTTTTGGGGGACAGGGACACAATGAGCAGTTCTTC. Translating it yields CASSFGGQGHNEQFF.

This clonotype was counted a few times. The chain joins TRBV5-1 to TRBJ2-1; 11 bases are a match to TRBD2. CDR1 and CDR2 from the germline V gene are SGHRS and YFSETQ. J was trimmed by 7 bases and V by 7 bases; bases with no gene match: 7. There are 14 residues in the CDR3. CDR3 residues: CASYLAGGPNEQFF. CDR3 sequence (DNA): TGCGCCAGCTACTTAGCGGGAGGGCCTAATGAGCAGTTCTTC.

This chain connects TRBV19 to TRBJ2-3; D not certain. This CDR3 region has 13 residues. Between the trimmed V and J ends, which lost 3 bases and 5 bases, there was a span of 9 bases. In germline, CDR1 is LNHDA, CDR2 SQIVND (reference sequence). The CDR3 DNA reads TGTGCCAGTAGTATGCCGGATGGAGATACGCAGTATTTT. Its protein is CASSMPDGDTQYF.

This clonotype has at least ten counts. The chain links TRBV6-1 to TRBJ1-4, with 8 bases lining up with TRBD1. This CDR3 has 15 amino acids. The V gene end was trimmed by 5 bases and the J gene end by 5 bases; junction bases not matched to a gene: 7. From germline, CDR1 is MNHNS and CDR2 SASEGT. CDR3 amino acids: CASSMGQASNEKLFF. The CDR3 DNA is TGTGCCAGCAGTATGGGACAGGCTTCAAATGAAAAACTGTTTTTT.

The chain joins TRBV5-5 to TRBJ1-4; D remains ambiguous. The germline gives CDR1 SGHKS, CDR2 YYEKEE (reference sequence). Between the trimmed V and J ends, which lost 4 bases and 4 bases, there was a span of 14 bases. The CDR3 contains 15 residues. The CDR3 reads CASSIPSPSNEKLFF. CDR3 bases: TGTGCCAGCAGCATTCCGAGCCCTAGTAATGAAAAACTGTTTTTT.

There are many counts of this clonotype. The CDR3 bases are TGTGCCAGCAGCCCTTCGTCCCTCGCATCACTCGGACGGCGAGGAAACACCATATATTTT. Its protein product is CASSPSSLASLGRRGNTIYF. The chain is built from TRBV11-2 and TRBJ1-3; no firm D call. Germline V gene lookup returns CDR1 SGHAT and CDR2 FQNNGV. The CDR3 contains 20 residues. The V end was cut by 5 bases, the J end by 4 bases, with 30 bases between.

The rearrangement links TRBV12-3 or TRBV12-4 to TRBJ1-1; D is perhaps TRBD1 (6 bases). This CDR3 is built from 15 residues. Trimming cost V 4 bases and J 1 base, with 13 bases left between them. CDR3 in amino acids: CASSSWGAGNTEAFF. The CDR3 DNA reads TGTGCCAGCAGTTCTTGGGGGGCAGGGAACACTGAAGCTTTCTTT.

This clonotype was recorded at least ten times. V and J are TRBV7-2 and TRBJ1-2; the D gene is possibly TRBD1 (5 bases). The V end lost 2 bases, the J end lost 2 bases, and 12 bases lay between the germline ends. Germline CDR1 and CDR2: SGHTA and FQGNSA. This CDR3 contains 15 residues. CDR3 nucleotide sequence: TGTGCCAGCAGCTTAAGCCGGGGGGGAAACTATGGCTACACCTTC. Its protein is CASSLSRGGNYGYTF.

This clonotype showed up just a few times. Here the CDR3 reads CASSGTQTSGANVLTF. CDR3 in DNA: TGTGCCAGCAGTGGGACACAAACCTCTGGGGCCAACGTCCTGACTTTC. V is TRBV12-3 or TRBV12-4 and J is TRBJ2-6; D possibly corresponds to TRBD1 (6 bases). This CDR3 has 16 residues. Trimming took 5 bases from V and 0 from J, leaving 11 bases between them.